Shown below are 24 T cell receptor beta chains from a single sample sequenced in a study of T-cell memory formation after mild COVID-19. TCRdb reanalysed the 5' RACE reads using MiXCR and keeps one entry per CDR3 protein. The sample shows around 220,000 distinct CDR3 sequences, roughly 15% of them seen only once. The sample was PBMCs or a T cell subset sorted from them (not recorded which). The receptors come from a man younger than 35 who had mild COVID-19 (a few samples of this study predate the infection). Cell type and time point are not known.

This chain uses TRBV12-3 or TRBV12-4 with TRBJ1-6; 9 bases fit TRBD1. V was clipped by 2 bases and J by 5 bases; unmatched bases: 4. This CDR3 comprises 16 residues. Here the CDR3 DNA reads TGTGCCAGCAGTTTATGGACAGGGGTGGATAATTCACCCCTCCACTTT. As protein: CASSLWTGVDNSPLHF.

This clonotype was counted a few times. The rearrangement joins TRBV20-1 to TRBJ1-2, with D hard to call. Trimming left V 7 bases short and J 4 bases short, with 13 bases between. The CDR3 is made up of 12 amino acids. Germline assignment: CDR1 DFQATT and CDR2 SNEGSKA (reference sequence). The CDR3 coding sequence is TGCAGTGTTTTGTTAAGGGTCTATGGCTACACCTTC. It specifies CSVLLRVYGYTF.

The chain recombines TRBV12-3 or TRBV12-4 with TRBJ2-2; D may be TRBD2 (5 bases). V gave up 7 bases and J gave up 8 bases, with 14 bases separating them. The CDR3 runs 13 residues. CDR3 sequence reads: CASTRGPLGELFF. The DNA of the CDR3 is TGTGCCAGCACCCGAGGGCCTTTAGGGGAGCTGTTTTTT.

This clonotype was counted ten times or more. The rearrangement links TRBV7-2 to TRBJ2-2; TRBD2 agrees at 8 bases. This CDR3 has 14 amino acids. The V and J ends lost 5 bases and 5 bases, in that order; junction bases with no gene match: 4. From germline, CDR1 is SGHTA and CDR2 FQGNSA. CDR3 residues: CASSPGGGTGELFF. The CDR3 nucleotides are TGTGCCAGCAGCCCGGGGGGGGGGACCGGGGAGCTGTTTTTT.

This clonotype was observed a handful of times. The J gene is TRBJ2-3, the V gene TRBV6-5; D might be TRBD2 (5 bases). CDR1 is MNHEY and CDR2 is SVGAGI in the germline V gene. V gave up 6 bases and J gave up 7 bases, with 17 bases separating them. The CDR3 loop spans 14 amino acids. CDR3 in amino acids: CASSSGSPGNTQYF. The CDR3 bases are TGTGCCAGCAGCTCCGGCTCGCCGGGGAATACGCAGTATTTT.

As concerns this clonotype: A junction end diverges from the germline sequence, so it may reflect a read error. V usage is TRBV3-1 and J usage is TRBJ2-1; D not certain. CDR3 size: 12 residues. Looked up from germline, CDR1 is LGHDT and CDR2 is YNNKEL (reference sequence). CDR3 region: CASSYSNNEQFF. CDR3 sequence (DNA): TGTGCCAGCAGTTACTCCAACAATGAGCAGTTCTTC.

This clonotype came up many times. The rearrangement links TRBV11-2 to TRBJ1-2; 8 bases agree with TRBD1. CDR3 length: 17 residues. Germline CDR1 SGHAT, CDR2 FQNNGV. Losses at the gene ends were 5 bases for V and 4 bases for J; bases not matched to a gene: 15. The CDR3 coding sequence is TGTGCCAGCAGCCGCCAGGGGGGTCAGGGGGCTGGCTATGGCTACACCTTC. Its protein product is CASSRQGGQGAGYGYTF.

The chain is built from TRBV2 and TRBJ2-3; D possibly uses TRBD1 or TRBD2 (6 bases each). With 0 bases removed from V and 6 bases from J, the gap between germline ends came to 10 bases. CDR1 is SNHLY, CDR2 FYNNEI, per germline. This CDR3 is 14 amino acids long. The CDR3 DNA reads TGTGCCAGCAGTGAAGCGTGGGGGGCGGATACGCAGTATTTT. Protein product: CASSEAWGADTQYF.

This clonotype came up a few times. The gene calls are TRBV5-1 and TRBJ1-2; D ambiguous. In germline, CDR1 is SGHRS, CDR2 YFSETQ. V gave up 3 bases and J gave up 3 bases, with 9 bases separating them. The CDR3 is 13 residues long. This chain's CDR3 is CASSSGNDYGYTF. The CDR3 region has the DNA TGCGCCAGCAGCTCCGGGAATGACTATGGCTACACCTTC.

This clonotype was seen ten or more times. The chain couples TRBV4-3 to TRBJ2-3; 15 nucleotides agree with TRBD2. Per germline, CDR1 LGHNA and CDR2 YSLEER. This CDR3 has 17 residues. Trimming removed 4 bases from V and 4 bases from J; junction bases left unmatched: 6. CDR3 in amino acids: CASSLRTSGGGADTQYF. The CDR3 region has the DNA TGCGCCAGCAGCCTTCGGACTAGCGGGGGGGGTGCAGATACGCAGTATTTT.

J is TRBJ2-5 and V is TRBV7-2; weak D call: TRBD1 (6 bases). This CDR3 comprises 13 residues. Germline CDR1 reads SGHTA; CDR2 reads FQGNSA. V lost 3 bases to trimming and J lost 9 bases, with 14 bases between them. Written as DNA, the CDR3 is TGTGCCAGCAGCTTCGGACCCCCAGGGGCCCAGTACTTC. It specifies CASSFGPPGAQYF.

This clonotype has just a few counts. The chain employs TRBV3-1 and TRBJ2-7, with 7 nucleotides matching TRBD2. CDR1 and CDR2 (germline): LGHDT, YNNKEL (reference sequence). Losses at the gene ends were 2 bases for V and 6 bases for J; bases not matched to a gene: 4. The CDR3 spans 13 residues. CDR3 coding DNA: TGTGCCAGCAGCCAACAGACTAGCTCCGAGCAGTACTTC. This encodes CASSQQTSSEQYF.

This clonotype has more than one count but fewer than ten. The gene calls are TRBV2 and TRBJ2-2, with D tentatively TRBD1 (6 bases). Germline values: CDR1 SNHLY, CDR2 FYNNEI. The germline V and J ends were trimmed by 4 bases and 1 base, with 10 bases remaining between them. The length of the CDR3 is 15 residues. CDR3 DNA: TGTGCCAGCAGTGTAGGACAGATGAACACCGGGGAGCTGTTTTTT. Translated: CASSVGQMNTGELFF.

This clonotype was seen a single time. The chain couples TRBV11-3 to TRBJ2-3; 7 nucleotides line up with TRBD2. Unmatched junction bases numbered 8, after V lost 6 bases and J lost 2 bases. This CDR3 is 15 amino acids long. The germline V gene encodes CDR1 SGHNT and CDR2 YENEEA. CDR3 DNA sequence: TGTGCCAGCAGGGACGGGGGGAGGGCCACAGATACGCAGTATTTT. Amino acid sequence: CASRDGGRATDTQYF.

This clonotype has only a few counts. The chain employs TRBV23-1 and TRBJ2-1; 9 positions agree with TRBD1. TRBV23-1 is sorted into the ORF group, with uncertain function. The CDR3 length is 14 residues. V lost 4 bases and J lost 6; bases outside the gene matches: 4. The CDR3 region is CASSPGTGCNEQFF. CDR3 nucleotide sequence: TGCGCCAGCAGTCCCGGGACAGGGTGCAATGAGCAGTTCTTC.

The gene calls are TRBV28 and TRBJ1-5; 8 bases map to TRBD1. Looked up from germline, CDR1 is MDHEN and CDR2 is SYDVKM. There are 13 residues in the CDR3. J was trimmed by 6 bases and V by 6 bases; bases with no gene match: 4. In DNA, the CDR3 is TGTGCCAGCAGCCAGGGGGCCGGTCAGCCCCAGCATTTT. Translation: CASSQGAGQPQHF.

This clonotype was observed a handful of times. The chain uses TRBV20-1 and TRBJ2-5, with D possibly being TRBD2 (6 bases). Germline lookup yields CDR1 DFQATT and CDR2 SNEGSKA (reference sequence). The V end lost 1 base, the J end lost 9 bases, and 12 bases lay between the germline ends. This CDR3 is 12 amino acids long. The CDR3 nucleotides read TGCAGTGCTAGAGGCGCCGCGGGGTCCCAGTACTTC. This gives the protein CSARGAAGSQYF.

The chain employs TRBV5-1 and TRBJ1-1; no reliable D call. Germline CDR1 reads SGHRS; CDR2 reads YFSETQ. This CDR3 is built from 14 residues. V was cut by 4 bases and J by 0 bases, with 10 bases left in between. The CDR3 loop is CASSTDGLNTEAFF. CDR3 coding DNA: TGCGCCAGCAGCACCGACGGACTGAACACTGAAGCTTTCTTT.

This clonotype was counted only a few times. This rearrangement joins TRBV4-1 to TRBJ2-7, with D unclear. Germline-derived CDR1 and CDR2 are MGHRA and YSYEKL. V was clipped by 0 bases and J by 9 bases, with 12 bases between them. This CDR3 spans 13 amino acids. The CDR3 DNA is TGCGCCAGCAGCCAAGATCCGGTAACTGGGCAGTACTTC. As protein: CASSQDPVTGQYF.

J is TRBJ1-5 and V is TRBV2; no definite D call. The length of the CDR3 is 14 residues. Germline lookup yields CDR1 SNHLY and CDR2 FYNNEI. Between the trimmed V and J ends, which lost 0 bases and 4 bases, there was a span of 7 bases. The CDR3 coding sequence is TGTGCCAGCAGTGAAGCCACATCAAATCAGCCCCAGCATTTT. Encoded protein: CASSEATSNQPQHF. The whole variable domain, filled in from reference TRBV2 and TRBJ1-5, reads EPEVTQTPSHQVTQMGQEVILRCVPISNHLYFYWYRQILGQKVEFLVSFYNNEISEKSEIFDDQFSVERPDGSNFTLKIRSTKLEDSAMYFCASSEATSNQPQHFGDGTRLSIL.

This clonotype was detected only a few times. V usage is TRBV7-2 and J usage is TRBJ2-3, with 9 bases matching TRBD1. The CDR3 has 15 residues. The V segment lost 5 bases and the J segment 5 bases; nucleotides outside the gene matches: 8. CDR1 is SGHTA, CDR2 FQGNSA, per germline. The CDR3 DNA is TGTGCCAGCAGCACCGGGAACAGGGGGCGAGATACGCAGTATTTT. The encoded protein is CASSTGNRGRDTQYF.

A few counts support this clonotype. V gene TRBV4-3 combines with J gene TRBJ1-5, with D perhaps TRBD1 (6 bases). The CDR3 is 15 amino acids. V lost 4 bases, J lost 5 bases, and 15 bases lay in between. Germline lookup yields CDR1 LGHNA and CDR2 YSLEER. Written as DNA, the CDR3 is TGCGCCAGCAGCCTGGGGGCAGGGAGGGATCAGCCCCAGCATTTT. Translation: CASSLGAGRDQPQHF.

The genes are TRBV6-6 and TRBJ1-2; D is unresolved. The CDR3 has 12 residues. Trimming left V 4 bases short and J 7 bases short, with 10 bases between. Germline loops: CDR1 MNHNY, CDR2 SVGAGI (reference sequence). CDR3 sequence (DNA): TGTGCCAGCAGTTGGAAAGAAGGTGGCTACACCTTC. As protein: CASSWKEGGYTF.

This clonotype was observed a handful of times. The CDR3 nucleotides are TGTGCCAGCAGTTATCAGGATAACACTGAAGCTTTCTTT. This sequence encodes CASSYQDNTEAFF. The chain uses TRBV6-2 or TRBV6-3 and TRBJ1-1; no definite D call. This CDR3 is built from 13 residues. Germline V gene sequence: CDR1 MNHEY, CDR2 SVGEGT. Trimming cost V 3 bases and J 2 bases, with 7 bases left between them.